This T cell receptor (beta chain) was found in a study of identical twins. The V end was cut by 3 bases, the J end by 2 bases, with 11 bases between. The CDR3 runs to 14 residues. Germline loops: CDR1 ENHRY, CDR2 SYGVKD. TCRdb itself ran the 5' RACE reads through MiXCR, one entry per CDR3 protein. The sample contains 230,000 or so distinct CDR3 sequences, approximately 8.3% of which appear only once. Another study also made use of these data, one on yellow fever vaccine responses in identical twins.

This TCR was recovered from a woman under 30 in good health. Material: CD8+ T cells sorted from blood. The genes are TRBV10-3 and TRBJ2-7; tentatively, D is TRBD2 (6 bases). The CDR3 here is CAISDSSVPYEQYF. DNA for the CDR3: TGTGCCATCAGTGATTCTAGCGTTCCCTACGAGCAGTACTTC.